Presented here are 6 T cell receptor beta chains from one specimen sequenced in a study of breast tumors, draining lymph nodes, adjacent tissues. Breast cancer patients provided tissue from their axillary draining lymph nodes. TCRdb re-called the multiplex PCR reads through MiXCR, storing one row per CDR3 protein. The data show some 170,000 distinct CDR3 sequences, approximately 30% seen once. The sequenced material came from axillary lymph node tissue. All receptors come from a female donor with breast cancer. Some clones in this sample may be carry-over from other donors' samples.

To note about this clonotype: It is likely a read error, because the conserved phenylalanine at the end of the CDR3 is missing. The chain couples TRBV9 to TRBJ1-2; a possible D gene is TRBD1 (5 bases). CDR3 length: 14 amino acids. Trimming took 5 bases from V and 7 from J, leaving 18 bases between them. CDR1 is SGDLS, CDR2 YYNGEE, per germline. The CDR3 reads CASSHQGRGSGYTL. The DNA for the CDR3 is TGTGCCAGCAGTCACCAAGGACGGGGGAGTGGCTACACCCTC.

This chain joins TRBV10-2 and TRBJ2-1; TRBD1 might be the D (7 bases). The DNA end is more similar to TRBJ2-7, so the J call may be wrong. Germline V gene sequence: CDR1 WSHSY, CDR2 SAAADI. This CDR3 has 12 amino acids. The CDR3 DNA reads TGCGCCAGCAGTGACAGGGGGGACGAGCAGTACTTC. Protein sequence: CASSDRGDEQYF.

This clonotype was picked up many times. The chain has TRBV19 and TRBJ2-5; D gene uncertain. Germline values: CDR1 LNHDA, CDR2 SQIVND (reference sequence). V was cut by 4 bases and J by 2 bases, with 8 bases left in between. CDR3 length: 13 amino acids. This chain's CDR3 is CASSTGRQETQYF. CDR3 bases: TGTGCCAGTAGTACAGGACGTCAAGAGACCCAGTACTTC.

About this clonotype: A much larger clone is a single base away; this may be a read error. The rearrangement joins TRBV4-1 to TRBJ2-7, with TRBD1 as a possible D gene (5 bases). The germline CDR1 and CDR2 sequences are MGHRA and YSYEKL. This CDR3 comprises 15 residues. In DNA form, the CDR3 reads TGCGCCAGCAGCTTTACAGAAGGGGTGGTCCACGAGCGGTACTTC. It is translated as CASSFTEGVVHERYF.

This clonotype was counted many times. This chain joins TRBV27 and TRBJ2-6, with unresolved D. V was shortened by 6 bases and J by 0 bases, with 6 bases between the two germline ends. Per germline, CDR1 MNHEY and CDR2 SMNVEV (reference sequence). The length of the CDR3 is 14 residues. Written as DNA, the CDR3 is TGTGCCAGCAGACTAAGCTCTGGGGCCAACGTCCTGACTTTC. Its protein is CASRLSSGANVLTF. Full variable domain (remainder filled in from reference TRBV27 and TRBJ2-6): EAQVTQNPRYLITVTGKKLTVTCSQNMNHEYMSWYRQDPGLGLRQIYYSMNVEVTDKGDVPEGYKVSRKEKRNFPLILESPSPNQTSLYFCASRLSSGANVLTFGAGSRLTVL.

This clonotype was found many times. The chain has TRBV10-1 and TRBJ1-3; no definite D call. V lost 9 bases to trimming and J lost 1 base, with 19 bases between them. This CDR3 comprises 16 residues. CDR1 is WNHNN and CDR2 is SYGVQD in the germline V gene (reference sequence). CDR3 loop: CARSRRTHPSGNTIYF. In DNA form, the CDR3 reads TGCGCCAGATCAAGACGGACCCATCCTTCTGGAAACACCATATATTTT.